These 20 T cell receptor beta chains share one sample of origin, sequenced in a study of tumor-infiltrating lymphocytes in primary liver carcinoma. It was unsorted whole blood that yielded blood RNA, and germline DNA was also extracted. Using a constant-region primer together with ProtoScript II reverse transcriptase, TCR beta cDNA was made from about 500 ng of total RNA. What produced the TCR beta libraries was three nested multiplex PCR rounds using slightly modified ARM-PCR. Two initial PCR rounds of 10 to 11 cycles each paired TRBV1-TRBV30 forward primers with a C-beta reverse primer. Each CDR3 protein gets one entry after TCRdb re-called the multiplex PCR reads with MiXCR. The sample has some 200,000 distinct CDR3 sequences; almost 65% are singletons. Sample: peripheral blood. The receptors were gathered from a woman aged 60-70 years with primary liver carcinoma and hepatitis B virus infection.

The chain joins TRBV6-6 to TRBJ2-7, with 8 bases aligning to TRBD2. CDR3 size: 18 residues. With 0 bases clipped from V and 6 bases from J, the junction kept 16 bases outside the gene matches. Germline CDR1 MNHNY, CDR2 SVGAGI (reference sequence). DNA for the CDR3: TGTGCCAGCAGTTACTCCCGCCGCGCTGCAGCGGGAGTCTGCGAGCAGTACTTC. Its protein is CASSYSRRAAAGVCEQYF.

The rearrangement joins TRBV12-3 or TRBV12-4 to TRBJ1-5; D is uncertain. V lost 4 bases and J 2 bases, leaving 3 bases between the germline ends. The CDR3 covers 12 residues. CDR3 nucleotides: TGTGCCAGCAGTTCTGGCAATCAGCCCCAGCATTTT. It codes for CASSSGNQPQHF.

Comments on this clonotype: The conserved phenylalanine or tryptophan normally closing the CDR3 is absent here, so this likely arose from a read error. The chain employs TRBV6-5 and TRBJ2-3; D is perhaps TRBD1 or TRBD2 (5 bases each). Per the germline V gene, CDR1 is MNHEY and CDR2 is SVGAGI. Trimming removed 2 bases from V and 2 bases from J, with 11 bases in between. This CDR3 region has 15 residues. This CDR3 is CASSYGGEDTDTQYL. The CDR3 region has the DNA TGTGCCAGCAGTTACGGGGGTGAGGACACAGATACGCAGTATTTA.

The chain has TRBV12-3 or TRBV12-4 and TRBJ1-1, with D perhaps TRBD1 (5 bases). The V end was cut by 3 bases, the J end by 10 bases, with 12 bases between. There are 12 residues in the CDR3. The CDR3 sequence is CASSLVPGGAFF. The CDR3 nucleotides read TGTGCCAGCAGTTTGGTCCCGGGGGGAGCTTTCTTT.

On this clonotype: A much larger clone lies one base from this, so it may be a read error. A read error is likely, as this CDR3 ends without the conserved phenylalanine or tryptophan. The chain employs TRBV4-1 and TRBJ2-2; D is unclear. This CDR3 has 18 residues. Deletions cut 1 base from V and 5 bases from J, with 20 bases between. The germline V gene encodes CDR1 MGHRA and CDR2 YSYEKL. The CDR3 DNA is TGCGCCAGCAGCCAAGTCAAGCCTAGATCTGGGCGGACCGGGGAGCTGTTTTGT. Translated: CASSQVKPRSGRTGELFC.

A remark on this clonotype: This may come from a read error, since a much larger clone is one base off. The rearrangement joins TRBV6-5 to TRBJ2-4; 9 bases fit TRBD1. The J segment lost 4 bases and the V segment lost 6 bases, leaving 7 bases of the junction unmatched. CDR3 length: 15 residues. Germline V gene data show CDR1 as MNHEY and CDR2 as SVGAGI. The CDR3 protein is CASSRLGQGKNIQYF. The CDR3 DNA follows: TGTGCCAGCAGCCGCTTGGGACAGGGAAAAAACATTCAGTACTTC.

On this clonotype: This may stem from a read error, because a much larger clone lies one nucleotide away. The chain uses TRBV6-6 and TRBJ1-1; D is unclear. This CDR3 region has 13 residues. Germline V gives CDR1 MNHNY, CDR2 SVGAGI (reference sequence). Here the CDR3 DNA reads TGTGCCAGCAGCACCCGTTCAAACACTGAAACTTTCTTT. Translation gives CASSTRSNTETFF.

This clonotype was counted once. At one end the junction does not follow the germline gene, possibly because of a read error. The J gene is TRBJ2-7, the V gene TRBV12-3 or TRBV12-4, with D tentatively TRBD1 or TRBD2 (5 bases each). The CDR3 runs 14 residues. CDR3 in amino acids: CTSTSWDRSYEQYF. As DNA, the CDR3 is TGTACCAGCACTTCTTGGGACCGTTCCTACGAGCAGTACTTC.

About this clonotype itself: The junction departs from the called germline gene at one end, perhaps through a read error. This chain's CDR3 is CASSFTSGSPGETQYF. The CDR3 DNA reads TGTGCCAGCAGTTTTACCAGCGGGAGCCCCGGGGAGACCCAGTATTTC. J is TRBJ2-5 and V is TRBV2; 8 bases line up with TRBD2. This CDR3 has 16 residues. Germline V gene data show CDR1 as SNHLY and CDR2 as FYNNEI.

CDR3 nucleotides: TGTGCCAGCAATAGCTACAGGGGACTCACCGGGGAGCTGTTTTTT. Translation gives CASNSYRGLTGELFF. This chain connects TRBV6-5 to TRBJ2-2, with a possible D match to TRBD1 (7 bases). The V end was cut by 7 bases, the J end by 4 bases, with 16 bases between. The CDR3 is 15 residues long. The V gene's germline CDR1 is MNHEY and CDR2 SVGAGI.

This clonotype has a count of ten or more. The V call is TRBV12-3 or TRBV12-4, the J call TRBJ2-3; a possible D gene is TRBD1 (5 bases). The CDR3 is made up of 14 amino acids. Between the trimmed V and J ends, which lost 4 bases and 4 bases, there was a span of 12 bases. CDR3 region: CASSWSRASDTQYF. The CDR3 region has the DNA TGTGCCAGCAGTTGGAGCAGGGCTTCAGATACGCAGTATTTT.

There are many counts of this clonotype. The chain carries TRBV5-5 and TRBJ2-1; the D is unclear. The CDR3 covers 15 residues. V was cut by 3 bases and J by 1 base, with 11 bases left in between. The V gene's germline CDR1 is SGHKS and CDR2 YYEKEE (reference sequence). This CDR3 is CASSSDTTSYNEQFF. CDR3 DNA sequence: TGTGCCAGCAGCTCAGACACCACGTCCTACAATGAGCAGTTCTTC.

As regards this clonotype: In this CDR3 the conserved last residue, phenylalanine or tryptophan, is missing, so a read error is likely. The chain couples TRBV10-3 to TRBJ1-1, with D hard to call. Germline CDR1 reads ENHRY; CDR2 reads SYGVKD. V lost 10 bases, J lost 5 bases, and 17 bases lay in between. The CDR3 runs 13 residues. For the CDR3, the DNA is TGTGCCACGAGAGAAACACGAGGAACTGAAGCTTTCTAT. Its translation: CATRETRGTEAFY.

Regarding this clonotype: The junction departs from the called germline gene at one end, perhaps through a read error. This chain joins TRBV6-4 and TRBJ1-1, with D possibly matching TRBD1 (5 bases). Germline V gene sequence: CDR1 MRHNA, CDR2 SNTAGT. The CDR3 has 14 amino acids. The CDR3 here is CASSDGDPDTEALF. The CDR3 coding sequence is TGTGCCAGCAGTGACGGGGACCCCGACACTGAAGCTCTCTTT.

The chain uses TRBV28 and TRBJ2-4; D may be TRBD1 (5 bases). This CDR3 region has 13 residues. Deletions cut 7 bases from V and 1 base from J, with 8 bases between. Germline CDR1 is MDHEN and CDR2 is SYDVKM. The CDR3 loop reads CASKGNAKNIQYF. For the CDR3, the DNA is TGTGCCAGCAAGGGGAATGCCAAAAACATTCAGTACTTC.

Comment on this clonotype: Compared with germline, one end of the junction differs, possibly owing to a read error. The chain employs TRBV11-2 and TRBJ2-1; D is perhaps TRBD2 (6 bases). Germline V lookup: CDR1 SGHAT, CDR2 FQNNGV. The CDR3 spans 16 residues. The CDR3 region is CASSPFPPRRGDERFF. The CDR3 DNA reads TGTGCCAGCAGCCCCTTCCCCCCCCGACGCGGGGATGAGCGGTTCTTC.

The chain employs TRBV6-5 and TRBJ2-3; no clear D. Germline loops: CDR1 MNHEY, CDR2 SVGAGI. V lost 6 bases to trimming and J lost 1 base, with 17 bases between them. This CDR3 is 16 amino acids long. The CDR3 DNA sequence: TGTGCCAGCAGGTACCTCCTGGGCTCCCGCACAGATACGCAGTATTTT. Its protein is CASRYLLGSRTDTQYF.

This clonotype has at least ten counts. The chain recombines TRBV5-1 with TRBJ2-1; 7 bases line up with TRBD2. Germline V lookup: CDR1 SGHRS, CDR2 YFSETQ. V shed 5 bases and J 12 bases; nucleotides not matched to a gene: 17. The CDR3 covers 15 residues. Here the CDR3 reads CASRSSGFRISLQFF. In nucleotides, the CDR3 is TGCGCCAGCAGGTCTAGCGGCTTCCGGATTTCGTTGCAGTTCTTC.

Comment on this clonotype: This clone may be a read error of a much larger clone one base away. The chain carries TRBV6-5 and TRBJ1-1; TRBD1 agrees at 8 bases. The germline CDR1 and CDR2 sequences are MNHEY and SVGAGI. There are 15 residues in the CDR3. V lost 6 bases and J lost 1; bases outside the gene matches: 7. DNA of the CDR3: TGTGCCAGCAGCAGGCCGGGGACAGGGAACACTGAAGCTTTCTTT. Protein product: CASSRPGTGNTEAFF.

As for this clonotype: This sequence may be a read error, since a much larger clone differs from it by one base. The chain recombines TRBV7-8 with TRBJ1-1, with D possibly matching TRBD1 (5 bases). Germline V lookup: CDR1 SGHVS, CDR2 FQNEAQ. Trimming pared 5 bases from V and 10 bases from J, leaving 17 bases between. The length of the CDR3 is 13 residues. The DNA of the CDR3 is TGTGCCAGCAGCCCCGCGCCCCGGGGGGGAGCTTTCTTT. Translating gives CASSPAPRGGAFF.